This T cell receptor (beta chain) was identified in a study of cytomegalovirus exposure and HLA in healthy donors. As concerns this clone: The antigen remains undetermined.

Study-wide points: Association of a missense DCLRE1C variant with TCR beta V- and J-gene trimming was reported in a later analysis.

The V gene lost 5 bases and the J gene lost 7 bases, with 12 bases spanning the gap. This CDR3 comprises 13 residues. CDR1 and CDR2 from the germline V gene are ENHRY and SYGVKD. Researchers ran the PCR with 60 Vbeta and 13 Jbeta primers. Some clones are missing from TCRdb's copy, which holds only in-frame ones; the method was immunoSEQ multiplex PCR. The table includes roughly 140,000 clones, roughly four fifths detected once. What was sequenced was PBMCs. The chain carries TRBV10-3 and TRBJ2-1; perhaps TRBD2 as D (5 bases). The source is a human donor in good health. CDR3 residues: CAISNGIPNEQFF. CDR3 sequence (DNA): TGTGCCATCAGTAACGGGATCCCGAATGAGCAGTTCTTC.